This T cell receptor beta chain was retrieved from a study of T cells in Graves' hyperthyroidism and ophthalmopathy. Whole-study findings and limits: Peripheral blood also featured most of the thyroid clonotypes expanded above 0.001.

Many counts were recorded for this clonotype. Its antigen is currently unknown. Template material for amplifying TCR beta CDR3 regions consisted of RNA transcripts. The primer set for the first-round RT-PCR of the TCR CDR3 was HTBI. TCRdb reprocessed the multiplex PCR reads via MiXCR and lists one record per CDR3 protein. The sample lists some 350,000 distinct CDR3 sequences, 15% occurring once. The CDR3 spans 12 residues. The V gene lost 5 bases and the J gene lost 8 bases, with 10 bases spanning the gap. Germline CDR1 SGHAT, CDR2 FQNNGV. Under 3 months was the duration of disease in ophthalmopathy patients, who also had a Clinical Activity Score of at least 3 and a NOSPECS grade of at least 4. Thyroid ultrasound and orbital computed tomography, with clinical symptoms and serum thyroxine and TRAb, informed diagnoses.

The chain links TRBV11-2 to TRBJ2-1; weak D call: TRBD1 (6 bases). This clonotype was sampled from a woman aged 60-70 years with Graves' ophthalmopathy. Source material: blood. The CDR3 spells CASSLTGDEQFF. The DNA of the CDR3 is TGTGCCAGCAGCCTGACAGGCGATGAGCAGTTCTTC.